This T cell receptor (beta chain) was observed in a study of shared clonotypes between healthy human individuals. In replicate PCRs of sorted subsets, approximately 200 ng DNA, tens of thousands of T cell genomes, was used. Data came from immunoSEQ multiplex PCR; TCRdb stores just in-frame clones and leaves some out. The sample consists of some 500,000 clones, 90% to 97% of them appearing once. CD4+ cell separation produced CD45RA+ naive and CD45RA-negative memory subsets. Study-level results: An expected dependence of interdonor clonotype sharing on sequencing depth was noted.

Germline assignment: CDR1 ENHRY and CDR2 SYGVKD. CDR3 size: 15 residues. A note on this clone: Its antigen is undetermined.

The rearrangement uses TRBV10-3 and TRBJ2-5; 7 bases fit TRBD2. The DNA matches TRBJ2-7 better at its end, which makes the J call doubtful. Sequencing used naive CD4+ T cells sorted from blood. Subset of the sample: CD45RA+ positively selected. The receptor was derived from a woman aged 30 to 39 in good health. The chain's CDR3 is CATWGGSGLSYEQYF. The DNA of the CDR3 is TGTGCCACCTGGGGGGGTAGCGGCCTCTCCTACGAGCAGTACTTC.